Detailed here is one T cell receptor beta chain. This sample stems from a study of control samples from healthy donors and cancer patients. Only in-frame clones appear in the TCRdb table, and some are missing; sequencing was by immunoSEQ multiplex PCR. The repertoire includes about 89,000 clones, more than 75% of them detected once, and roughly 2.1% sits in the top ten. J was trimmed by 2 bases and V by 1 base; bases with no gene match: 4. The germline gives CDR1 LNHNV, CDR2 YYDKDF (reference sequence). The CDR3 has 15 residues. This chain connects TRBV15 to TRBJ2-7; 8 nucleotides match TRBD1. The receptor was derived from a woman aged 40 to 55 in good health. Sequenced material: blood. The CDR3 coding sequence is TGTGCCACCAGCAGAGTCCCGACAGGGGCCTACGAGCAGTACTTC. As protein: CATSRVPTGAYEQYF.